The clone carrying this T cell receptor beta chain was observed a handful of times. Its antigen is still unknown. Sample-barcoded 5' priming and a J-beta primer mix drove a second PCR of about 6 to 12 cycles. In TCRdb, the 5' RACE reads were re-called with MiXCR into one record per CDR3 protein. This sample has hundreds of thousands of distinct CDR3 sequences, with 45% to 70% found just once. J gave up 7 bases and V 5 bases, and 7 bases lay outside the gene matches. Germline-derived CDR1 and CDR2 are SGHTA and FQGNSA. The CDR3 extends over 15 amino acids. Each donor was a healthy Caucasian individual from Russia, aged about 6 to 95. Each donor supplied roughly 9 milliliters of peripheral blood. These data belong to a study of blood T cells in healthy people across ages. Study results and caveats: PBMCs left unsorted prevented a conclusive naive versus antigen-experienced comparison. A strong correlation between TCR beta diversity and naive T cell percentage was seen.

The source material was blood. The clonotype originates from a man aged 35 to 55 in good health. The V and J genes are TRBV7-2 and TRBJ2-1; the match to TRBD2 covers 11 bases. The CDR3: CASSPLAGVGNEQFF. CDR3 sequence (DNA): TGTGCCAGCAGCCCACTAGCGGGAGTTGGGAATGAGCAGTTCTTC.